In its sample, the clone carrying this T cell receptor beta chain was seen a few times. These data are taken from a study of CD8 T cells in ankylosing spondylitis. Germline V gene lookup returns CDR1 DFQATT and CDR2 SNEGSKA (reference sequence). This CDR3 has 15 amino acids. V lost 0 bases, J lost 6 bases, and 16 bases lay in between. Making use of molecular barcodes, quantitative 5'-RACE generated TCR beta libraries. TCRdb re-called the 5' RACE reads through MiXCR, storing one row per CDR3 protein. Here the sample spans around 130,000 distinct CDR3 sequences, around 9.3% being singletons. V and J are TRBV20-1 and TRBJ2-3; weak D call: TRBD2 (6 bases). The material sequenced was blood, either unsorted or a sorted T cell fraction (not recorded which). The TCR was taken from a male donor with ankylosing spondylitis or in good health (not recorded which). CDR3 sequence (DNA): TGCAGTGCTAGAGATGGGGCGGGATGGGTTGATACGCAGTATTTT. This codes for CSARDGAGWVDTQYF.